The subject of this entry is one T cell receptor beta chain. What it recognizes is unknown. The sample comes from a study of blood T cells in healthy people across ages. General observations from the study: A roughly linear fall in TCR beta diversity per million T cells was seen with increasing age.

The authors ran a second PCR of about 6 to 11 cycles using a sample-barcoded 5' primer and a J-beta primer mix. Unique molecular identifiers of 12 random nucleotides labeled each cDNA. One entry per CDR3 protein, called by TCRdb with MiXCR from the 5' RACE reads. The repertoire holds 2 million or so distinct CDR3 sequences, with roughly 50% as singletons. Collection of approximately 9.3 milliliters of peripheral blood was performed for each donor. No fewer than 7 million PBMCs went into each sample. Sequenced sample: blood. The clonotype comes from a middle-aged woman in good health.

In DNA form, the CDR3 reads TGTGCCAGCAGTCACCGAGACAGCGACGGAACTGAAGCTTTCTTT. Its translation is CASSHRDSDGTEAFF. The chain carries TRBV6-5 and TRBJ1-1, with D maybe TRBD1 (5 bases). This CDR3 has 15 residues. Germline V lookup: CDR1 MNHEY, CDR2 SVGAGI. V lost 5 bases to trimming and J lost 5 bases, with 18 bases between them.